The 16 T cell receptor beta chains below were found in one sample sequenced in a study of T cell responses to AZD1222 COVID-19 vaccine. The method was immunoSEQ multiplex PCR; TCRdb's version includes in-frame clones alone and lacks a portion of them. The table lists some 140,000 clones, roughly 90% of them singletons. The sample was peripheral blood, taken on day 0 of AZD1222 vaccination. The receptor source for this set is an adult in good health.

V is TRBV10-1 and J is TRBJ2-7; 10 nucleotides match TRBD2. This CDR3 has 18 residues. The germline CDR1 and CDR2 sequences are WNHNN and SYGVQD (reference sequence). V shed 0 bases and J 1 base; nucleotides not matched to a gene: 9. CDR3 in DNA: TGCGCCAGCAGTGAGTCGGCCAGCGGGAGGGCCGGGTCCTACGAGCAGTACTTC. Its protein product is CASSESASGRAGSYEQYF.

The CDR3 protein is CASSSRTGGGDTQYF. The CDR3 DNA reads as TGCGCCAGCAGTTCTAGGACCGGTGGTGGAGATACGCAGTATTTT. The J gene is TRBJ2-3, the V gene TRBV5-1, with D uncertain. CDR3 size: 15 residues. Trimming cost V 5 bases and J 5 bases, with 18 bases left between them. The germline gives CDR1 SGHRS, CDR2 YFSETQ.

The chain recombines TRBV11-2 with TRBJ1-1; 8 positions agree with TRBD1. The J segment lost 0 bases and the V segment lost 7 bases, leaving 10 bases of the junction unmatched. This CDR3 region has 16 residues. The germline V gene encodes CDR1 SGHAT and CDR2 FQNNGV. CDR3 in amino acids: CASNPRDRFMNTEAFF. The CDR3 region has the DNA TGTGCCAGCAACCCCCGGGACAGGTTCATGAACACTGAAGCTTTCTTT.

The chain joins TRBV4-1 to TRBJ1-1; D remains unclear. V gave up 6 bases and J gave up 7 bases, with 15 bases separating them. In germline, CDR1 is MGHRA, CDR2 YSYEKL. The CDR3 loop spans 13 amino acids. CDR3 DNA: TGCGCCAGCAGAACAGCCGAATACGTTGAAGCTTTCTTT. Its translation: CASRTAEYVEAFF.

This clone came up once. The chain employs TRBV24-1 and TRBJ2-1; D gene unclear. Trimming stripped 2 bases from V and 1 base from J, with 5 bases between. CDR3 length: 14 amino acids. CDR1 is KGHDR, CDR2 SFDVKD, per germline. CDR3 in amino acids: CATSDWGSYNEQFF. The DNA for the CDR3 is TGTGCCACCAGTGATTGGGGATCCTACAATGAGCAGTTCTTC.

CDR3 sequence reads: CASRGTGNEKLFF. The CDR3 coding sequence is TGTGCCAGCAGAGGGACAGGGAATGAAAAACTGTTTTTT. The chain is built from TRBV25-1 and TRBJ1-4; 9 bases match TRBD1. V was pared by 6 bases and J by 5 bases, with 1 base of the junction left unmatched. The CDR3 has 13 residues. Germline assignment: CDR1 MGHDK and CDR2 SYGVNS.

This sequence joins TRBV7-3 and TRBJ2-1; D ambiguous. Trimming removed 1 base from V and 3 bases from J, with 13 bases in between. Germline CDR1 and CDR2: SGHTA and FQGTGA. CDR3 size: 16 residues. The CDR3 reads CASSLSPGVGYNEQFF. CDR3 sequence (DNA): TGTGCCAGCAGCTTAAGCCCAGGAGTGGGCTACAATGAGCAGTTCTTC. Full variable domain (remainder filled in from reference TRBV7-3 and TRBJ2-1): GAGVSQTPSNKVTEKGKYVELRCDPISGHTALYWYRQSLGQGPEFLIYFQGTGAADDSGLPNDRFFAVRPEGSVSTLKIQRTERGDSAVYLCASSLSPGVGYNEQFFGPGTRLTVL.

This clone was recorded only once. J is TRBJ2-3 and V is TRBV29-1, with unresolved D. Trimming stripped 8 bases from V and 5 bases from J, with 11 bases between. Germline loops: CDR1 SQVTM, CDR2 ANQGSEA. The CDR3 sequence is 11 residues long. Here the CDR3 reads CSPCWGDTQYF. CDR3 DNA: TGCAGCCCTTGTTGGGGAGATACGCAGTATTTT.

J is TRBJ2-7 and V is TRBV6-5; 7 bases match TRBD1. The germline gives CDR1 MNHEY, CDR2 SVGAGI. The CDR3 extends over 14 amino acids. The trim removed 8 bases at V and 3 bases at J, leaving 10 bases unmatched. The CDR3 nucleotides read TGTGCCAGCGGGTTGAAGGGGGCTGGCTACGAGCAGTACTTC. This translates into CASGLKGAGYEQYF.

The chain links TRBV12-3 or TRBV12-4 to TRBJ1-2; D gene unclear. V lost 5 bases and J lost 2, with 6 bases in between. The CDR3 spans 12 residues. The CDR3 reads CASSLRNYGYTF. The DNA of the CDR3 is TGTGCCAGCAGTCTCAGGAACTATGGCTACACCTTC.

The chain carries TRBV2 and TRBJ1-2, with 9 bases matching TRBD1. The CDR3 is made up of 13 amino acids. Per germline, CDR1 SNHLY and CDR2 FYNNEI. The V gene end was trimmed by 8 bases and the J gene end by 2 bases; junction bases not matched to a gene: 3. The CDR3, as DNA: TGTGCCAGCCTGACAGGGGGGAACTATGGCTACACCTTC. It is translated as CASLTGGNYGYTF.

The chain joins TRBV6-2 or TRBV6-3 to TRBJ2-1; 8 bases are a match to TRBD2. This CDR3 has 16 amino acids. The V gene's germline CDR1 is MNHEY and CDR2 SVGEGT. The V segment lost 1 base and the J segment 2 bases; nucleotides outside the gene matches: 4. The DNA of the CDR3 is TGTGCCAGCAGTTACTATCCGGGACTAGCCTACAATGAGCAGTTCTTC. It is translated as CASSYYPGLAYNEQFF.

The gene calls are TRBV28 and TRBJ2-1; perhaps TRBD1 as D (6 bases). CDR1 and CDR2 from the germline V gene are MDHEN and SYDVKM. This CDR3 region has 13 residues. V was pared by 8 bases and J by 10 bases, with 18 bases between. The CDR3 DNA follows: TGTGCCAGCCGGGACACGCATCAAGGAGAGCAGTTCTTC. Protein product: CASRDTHQGEQFF.

The chain carries TRBV27 and TRBJ1-1, with D hard to call. Germline V gene sequence: CDR1 MNHEY, CDR2 SMNVEV (reference sequence). The V end was cut by 3 bases, the J end by 8 bases, with 10 bases between. CDR3 length: 12 residues. The CDR3 DNA reads as TGTGCCAGCAGTTTTCTAAACCGGGAAGCTTTCTTT. It yields the protein CASSFLNREAFF.

The chain combines TRBV3-1 (or the pseudogene TRBV3-2) with TRBJ1-1; unclear D gene. In germline, CDR1 is LGHDT, CDR2 YNNKEL (reference sequence). V lost 2 bases to trimming and J lost 2 bases, with 6 bases between them. The CDR3 is 13 amino acids. CDR3 amino acids: CASSQNRNTEAFF. The DNA of the CDR3 is TGTGCCAGCAGCCAAAACCGTAACACTGAAGCTTTCTTT.

V is TRBV14 and J is TRBJ1-1; D is ambiguous. The CDR3 sequence is 14 residues long. The germline gives CDR1 SGHDN, CDR2 FVKESK. V lost 2 bases, J lost 0 bases, and 7 bases lay in between. The CDR3 spells CASSQRALNTEAFF. The CDR3 coding sequence is TGTGCCAGCAGCCAACGGGCCTTGAACACTGAAGCTTTCTTT.